The clone carrying this T cell receptor beta chain was seen only once. Its target is not known. These data come from a study of radiotherapy plus CTLA-4 blockade in lung cancer. The overall study: Patients showed objective responses in under 20% of cases and disease control in less than 35%.

Study results and caveats: In blood, tumor-derived TCR clones expanded after radiotherapy plus ipilimumab. Strongest reported response predictors: early blood clone changes and post-radiation interferon-beta.

Chemo-refractory metastatic non-small-cell lung cancer patients received focal radiation with ipilimumab CTLA-4 blockade. TCRdb's table, derived via immunoSEQ multiplex PCR, lists solely in-frame clones and lacks some. Of some 120,000 clones in the sample, 81% were seen once. The CDR3 length is 14 residues. Germline CDR1 reads MNHNY; CDR2 reads SVGAGI (reference sequence). V trimming: 6 bases; J trimming: 4 bases; junction bases outside the gene matches: 5. This receptor was identified in a human donor with non-small cell lung cancer that progressed on radiotherapy plus ipilimumab. Some clones in this sample may be carry-over from other donors' samples. The chain is built from TRBV6-6 and TRBJ2-2, with 7 bases fitting TRBD1. Sample: peripheral blood, taken from a patient treated with radiotherapy plus ipilimumab. The CDR3 bases are TGTGCCAGCAGACCCCGGACAGGCACCGGGGAGCTGTTTTTT. Residues: CASRPRTGTGELFF.